A single count supports the clone carrying this T cell receptor beta chain. Profiled with immunoSEQ multiplex PCR; TCRdb holds only in-frame clones, not every one. The sample has more than 100,000 clones, 75% to 85% seen once; the top ten hold 3% to 4.5%. The length of the CDR3 is 13 residues. Germline V CDR1 and CDR2: SNHLY, FYNNEI. Unmatched junction bases numbered 1, after V lost 3 bases and J lost 8 bases. The data derive from a study of blood T cell repertoires in COVID-19. This chain links TRBV2 with TRBJ2-4, with TRBD1 matching over 10 bases. This clonotype was sampled from a woman older than 75 with acute or convalescent COVID-19. Material for sequencing was peripheral blood. CDR3 amino acids: CASSDGTGDIQYF. In DNA, the CDR3 is TGTGCCAGCAGTGATGGGACAGGGGACATTCAGTACTTC.